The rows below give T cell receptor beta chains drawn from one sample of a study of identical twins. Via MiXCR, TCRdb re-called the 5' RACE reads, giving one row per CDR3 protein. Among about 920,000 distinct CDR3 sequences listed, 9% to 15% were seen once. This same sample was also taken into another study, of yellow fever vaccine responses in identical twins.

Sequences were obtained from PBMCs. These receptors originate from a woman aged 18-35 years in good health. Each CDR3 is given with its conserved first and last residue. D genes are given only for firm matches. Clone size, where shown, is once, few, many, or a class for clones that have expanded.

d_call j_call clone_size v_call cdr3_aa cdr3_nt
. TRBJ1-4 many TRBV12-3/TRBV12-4 CASSLERTNEKLFF TGTGCCAGCAGTTTAGAGAGGACTAATGAAAAACTGTTTTTT
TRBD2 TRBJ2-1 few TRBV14 CASRSSGANEQFF TGTGCCAGCCGCTCTAGCGGGGCCAATGAGCAGTTCTTC
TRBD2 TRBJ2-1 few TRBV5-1 CASSPGTSGSPSYNEQFF TGCGCCAGCAGCCCCGGGACTAGCGGGTCTCCCTCCTACAATGAGCAGTTCTTC
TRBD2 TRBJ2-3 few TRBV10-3 CAISGGLAGSSTDTQYF TGTGCCATCAGTGGGGGACTAGCGGGGTCTAGCACAGATACGCAGTATTTT
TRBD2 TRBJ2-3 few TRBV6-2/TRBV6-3 CASSYTTSGGPDTQYF TGTGCCAGCAGTTACACAACTAGCGGGGGGCCAGATACGCAGTATTTT
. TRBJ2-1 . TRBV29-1 CSVVVRTLTVDEQFF TGCAGCGTTGTTGTTCGGACATTAACCGTGGATGAGCAGTTCTTC
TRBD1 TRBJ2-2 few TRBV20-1 CSARDSGGGELFF TGCAGTGCTAGAGATTCAGGGGGCGGGGAGCTGTTTTTT
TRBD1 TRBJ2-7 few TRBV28 CASSIDRGGYEQYF TGTGCCAGCAGTATTGACAGGGGTGGCTACGAGCAGTACTTC
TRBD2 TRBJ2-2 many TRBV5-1 CASSKNSGSGSTGELFF TGCGCCAGCAGCAAAAATAGCGGGAGCGGTTCCACCGGGGAGCTGTTTTTT
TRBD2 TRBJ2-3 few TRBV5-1 CASSLVVAGAADTQYF TGCGCCAGCAGCTTGGTGGTAGCGGGAGCTGCAGATACGCAGTATTTT
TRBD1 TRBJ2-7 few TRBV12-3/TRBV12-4 CASSLVGQGPLYEQYF TGTGCCAGCAGTTTGGTGGGACAGGGCCCCTTATACGAGCAGTACTTC
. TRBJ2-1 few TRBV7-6 CASRSGTEPYNEQFF TGTGCCAGCAGGTCGGGGACGGAACCCTACAATGAGCAGTTCTTC
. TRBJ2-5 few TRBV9 CASSSRQSKVPLYQETQYF TGTGCCAGCAGCTCCCGACAGTCCAAAGTCCCCCTGTACCAAGAGACCCAGTACTTC
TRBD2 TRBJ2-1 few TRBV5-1 CASSLSTSGSPYNEQFF TGCGCCAGCAGCTTGTCGACTAGCGGGAGTCCCTACAATGAGCAGTTCTTC
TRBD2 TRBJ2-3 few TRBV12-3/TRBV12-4 CAILSRETSDTQYF TGTGCTATACTCTCGCGGGAGACGTCTGATACGCAGTATTTT
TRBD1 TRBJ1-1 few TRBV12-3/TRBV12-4 CASSVTGSAEAFF TGTGCCAGCAGTGTGACAGGGTCAGCTGAAGCTTTCTTT
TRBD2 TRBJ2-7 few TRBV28 CASSRTSGRSDEQYF TGTGCCAGCAGCCGGACTAGCGGGAGGTCAGACGAGCAGTACTTC
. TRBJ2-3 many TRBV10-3 CAISSSADRLDTQYF TGTGCCATCAGTTCTAGCGCCGATCGTCTAGATACGCAGTATTTT
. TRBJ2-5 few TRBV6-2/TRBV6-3 CASSPRQGGRETQYF TGTGCCAGCAGTCCCCGACAGGGCGGGAGGGAGACCCAGTACTTC
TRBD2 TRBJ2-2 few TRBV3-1 CASSQDGEGGTGELFF TGTGCCAGCAGCCAAGATGGAGAGGGAGGGACCGGGGAGCTGTTTTTT
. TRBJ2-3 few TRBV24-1 CATSDLAGADTQYF TGTGCCACCAGTGATTTGGCAGGGGCAGATACGCAGTATTTT
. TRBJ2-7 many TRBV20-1 CSAKTGVGYEQYF TGCAGTGCAAAGACGGGCGTTGGATACGAGCAGTACTTC
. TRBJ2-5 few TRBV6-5 CASRTEYETQYF TGTGCCAGCAGGACAGAATACGAGACCCAGTACTTC
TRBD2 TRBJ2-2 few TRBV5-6 CAGSVAGRWAGELFF TGTGCCGGTTCAGTAGCGGGGCGTTGGGCCGGGGAGCTGTTTTTT
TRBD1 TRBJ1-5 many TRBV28 CASSSTGGDQPQHF TGTGCCAGCAGTTCCACAGGGGGCGACCAGCCCCAGCATTTT
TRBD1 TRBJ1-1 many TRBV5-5 CASSWDRHEAFF TGTGCCAGCAGCTGGGACAGGCATGAAGCTTTCTTT
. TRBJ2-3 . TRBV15 CATKSGGGTDTQYF TGTGCCACCAAGTCCGGAGGGGGGACAGATACGCAGTATTTT
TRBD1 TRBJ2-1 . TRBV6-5 CASSYRNRQGPSLVEQFF TGTGCCAGCAGTTACAGAAACCGACAGGGGCCGTCGTTGGTTGAGCAGTTCTTC
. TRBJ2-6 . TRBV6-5 CASSYSRGNPGANVLTF TGTGCCAGCAGTTACTCAAGGGGTAACCCTGGGGCCAACGTCCTGACTTTC
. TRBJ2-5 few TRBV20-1 CSARDGWYQETQYF TGCAGTGCTAGAGATGGGTGGTACCAAGAGACCCAGTACTTC
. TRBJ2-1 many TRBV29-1 CSVAHSYNEQFF TGCAGCGTAGCGCACTCCTACAATGAGCAGTTCTTC
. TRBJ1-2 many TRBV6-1 CASSRYGGYGYTF TGTGCCAGCAGCCGATACGGGGGCTATGGCTACACCTTC
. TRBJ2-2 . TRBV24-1 CATSDSVGGNTGELFF TGTGCCACCAGTGATTCGGTCGGGGGGAACACCGGGGAGCTGTTTTTT
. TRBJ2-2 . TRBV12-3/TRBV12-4 CASGSGHMNTGELFF TGTGCCAGCGGATCGGGACACATGAACACCGGGGAGCTGTTTTTT
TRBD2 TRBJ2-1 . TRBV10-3 CAISEYIAGENEQFF TGTGCCATCAGTGAGTATATAGCGGGAGAGAATGAGCAGTTCTTC
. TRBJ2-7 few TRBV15 CATSRDGAGRISSYEQYF TGTGCCACCAGCAGAGATGGGGCAGGTCGGATATCTTCCTACGAGCAGTACTTC
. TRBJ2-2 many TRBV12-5 CASLSRGTGELFF TGTGCTAGCTTGTCTAGGGGTACCGGGGAGCTGTTTTTT
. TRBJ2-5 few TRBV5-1 CASSLGGTKQETQYF TGCGCCAGCAGCTTGGGGGGGACAAAGCAAGAGACCCAGTACTTC
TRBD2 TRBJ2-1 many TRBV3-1 CASSQATSGLEQFF TGTGCCAGCAGCCAGGCGACTAGCGGACTTGAGCAGTTCTTC
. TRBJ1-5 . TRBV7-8 CASRSDRVYSNQPQHF TGTGCCAGCAGATCGGACAGAGTTTATAGCAATCAGCCCCAGCATTTT
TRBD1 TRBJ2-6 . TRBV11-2 CASSLWTGGPGANVLTF TGTGCCAGCAGCTTATGGACAGGGGGCCCTGGGGCCAACGTCCTGACTTTC
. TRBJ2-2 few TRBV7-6 CATPRDGTLAGELFF TGTGCCACCCCAAGGGACGGGACTTTGGCCGGGGAGCTGTTTTTT
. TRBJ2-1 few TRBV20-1 CSAAGTGNSYNEQFF TGCAGTGCTGCCGGGACTGGAAACTCCTACAATGAGCAGTTCTTC
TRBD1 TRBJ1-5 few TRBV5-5 CASSLSGTVNQPQHF TGTGCCAGCAGCTTGTCCGGGACAGTCAATCAGCCCCAGCATTTT
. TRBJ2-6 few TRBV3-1 CASSQGQGKSGANVLTF TGTGCCAGCAGCCAAGGGCAGGGGAAATCTGGGGCCAACGTCCTGACTTTC
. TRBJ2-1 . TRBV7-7 CASSLAQGMYDEQFF TGTGCCAGCAGCTTAGCCCAGGGGATGTATGATGAGCAGTTCTTC
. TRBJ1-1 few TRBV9 CASSAGGSEAFF TGTGCCAGCAGCGCCGGTGGCTCTGAAGCTTTCTTT
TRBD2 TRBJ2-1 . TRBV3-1 CASSQDFSSGGEQFF TGTGCCAGCAGCCAAGACTTCTCTAGCGGGGGGGAGCAGTTCTTC